This TCR beta chain came from a study of OX40 agonist ivuxolimab in advanced cancers. The overall study: Hepatocellular carcinoma, melanoma, renal cell or head and neck cancer affected the dose-escalation patients.

The table came from immunoSEQ multiplex PCR; TCRdb's copy has only in-frame clones and leaves some out. Of about 110,000 clones in the sample, approximately 89% were seen once. This CDR3 contains 12 residues. Deletions cut 3 bases from V and 4 bases from J, with 7 bases between. From germline, CDR1 is LNHDA and CDR2 SQIVND (reference sequence). This TCR was recovered from an adult with an advanced solid tumor such as melanoma, head and neck, liver or kidney cancer. Sequenced material: CD4+ or CD8+ T cells sorted from blood, taken in a trial of the OX40 agonist ivuxolimab. J is TRBJ2-7 and V is TRBV19, with D unclear. CDR3 protein: CASSIWGYEQYF. The CDR3 coding sequence is TGTGCCAGTAGTATTTGGGGTTACGAGCAGTACTTC.